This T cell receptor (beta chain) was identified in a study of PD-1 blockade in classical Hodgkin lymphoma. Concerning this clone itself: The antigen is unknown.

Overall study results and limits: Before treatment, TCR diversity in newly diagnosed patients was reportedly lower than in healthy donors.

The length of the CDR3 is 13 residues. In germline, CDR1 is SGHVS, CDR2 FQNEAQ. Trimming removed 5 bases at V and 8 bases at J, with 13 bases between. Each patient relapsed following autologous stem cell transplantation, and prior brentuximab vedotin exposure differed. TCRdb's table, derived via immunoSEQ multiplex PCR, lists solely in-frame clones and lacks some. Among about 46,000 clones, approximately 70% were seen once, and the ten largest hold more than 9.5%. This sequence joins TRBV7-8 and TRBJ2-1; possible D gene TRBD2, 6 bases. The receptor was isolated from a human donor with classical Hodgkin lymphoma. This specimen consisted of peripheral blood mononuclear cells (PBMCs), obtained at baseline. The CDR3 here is CASSTGLRDEQFF. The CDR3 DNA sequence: TGTGCCAGCAGCACGGGACTCCGAGATGAGCAGTTCTTC.